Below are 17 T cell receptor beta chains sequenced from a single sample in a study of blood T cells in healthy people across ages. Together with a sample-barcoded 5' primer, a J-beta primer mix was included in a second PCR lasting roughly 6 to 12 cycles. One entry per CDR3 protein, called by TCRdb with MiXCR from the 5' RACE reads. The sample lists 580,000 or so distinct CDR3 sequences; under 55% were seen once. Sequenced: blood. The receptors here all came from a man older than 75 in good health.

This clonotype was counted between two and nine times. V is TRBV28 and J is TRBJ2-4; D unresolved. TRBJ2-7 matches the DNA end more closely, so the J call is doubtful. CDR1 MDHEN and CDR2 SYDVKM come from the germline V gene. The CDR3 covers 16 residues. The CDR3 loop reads CASSFLLGRPLYEQYF. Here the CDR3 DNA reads TGTGCCAGCAGTTTTTTATTGGGCCGTCCCTTGTACGAGCAGTACTTC.

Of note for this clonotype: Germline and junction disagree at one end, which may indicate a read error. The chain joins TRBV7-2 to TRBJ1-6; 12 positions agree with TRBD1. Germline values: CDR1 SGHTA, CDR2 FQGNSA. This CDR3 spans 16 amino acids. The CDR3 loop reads CASSSGTGGYYSPLHF. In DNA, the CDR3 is TGTGCCAGCAGTTCCGGGACAGGGGGCTATTATTCACCCCTCCACTTT.

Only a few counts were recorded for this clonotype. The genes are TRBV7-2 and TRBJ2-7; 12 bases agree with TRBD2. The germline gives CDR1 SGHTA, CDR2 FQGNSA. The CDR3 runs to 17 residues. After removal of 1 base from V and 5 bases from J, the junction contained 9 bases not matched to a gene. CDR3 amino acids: CASSLVSLAGGEHEQYF. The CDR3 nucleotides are TGTGCCAGCAGCTTAGTATCACTAGCGGGGGGCGAACACGAGCAGTACTTC.

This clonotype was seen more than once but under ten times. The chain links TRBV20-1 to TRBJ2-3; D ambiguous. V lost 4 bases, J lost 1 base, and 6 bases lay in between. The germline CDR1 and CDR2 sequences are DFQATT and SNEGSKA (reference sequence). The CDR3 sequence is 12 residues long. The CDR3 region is CSATQGTDTQYF. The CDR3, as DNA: TGCAGTGCTACGCAAGGCACAGATACGCAGTATTTT.

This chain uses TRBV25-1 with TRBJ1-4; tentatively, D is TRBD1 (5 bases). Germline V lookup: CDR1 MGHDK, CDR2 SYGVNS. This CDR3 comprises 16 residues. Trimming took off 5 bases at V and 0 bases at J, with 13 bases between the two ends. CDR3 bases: TGTGCCAGCAGTCCGAGGGGAGCCGCAACTAATGAAAAACTGTTTTTT. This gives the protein CASSPRGAATNEKLFF.

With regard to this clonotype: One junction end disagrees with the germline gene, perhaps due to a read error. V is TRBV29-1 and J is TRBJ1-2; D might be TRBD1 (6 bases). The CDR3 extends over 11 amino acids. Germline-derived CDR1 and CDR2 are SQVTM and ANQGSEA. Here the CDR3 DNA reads TGCAGCGTTGCGGGGGCAGATGGCCACACCTTC. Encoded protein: CSVAGADGHTF.

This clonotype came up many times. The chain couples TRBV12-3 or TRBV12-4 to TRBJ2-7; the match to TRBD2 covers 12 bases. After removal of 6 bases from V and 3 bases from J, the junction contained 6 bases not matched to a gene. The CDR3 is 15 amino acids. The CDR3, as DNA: TGTGCCAGCAGCCCTGGACTAGCGGGAAACTACGAGCAGTACTTC. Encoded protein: CASSPGLAGNYEQYF.

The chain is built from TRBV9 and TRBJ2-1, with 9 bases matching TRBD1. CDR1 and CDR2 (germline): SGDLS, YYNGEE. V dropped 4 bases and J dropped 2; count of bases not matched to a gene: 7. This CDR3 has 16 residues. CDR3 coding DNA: TGTGCCAGCAGCCAGGGGGGGACAGGGCCCTACAATGAGCAGTTCTTC. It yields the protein CASSQGGTGPYNEQFF. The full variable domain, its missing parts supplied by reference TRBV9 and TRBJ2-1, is DSGVTQTPKHLITATGQRVTLRCSPRSGDLSVYWYQQSLDQGLQFLIQYYNGEERAKGNILERFSAQQFPDLHSELNLSSLELGDSALYFCASSQGGTGPYNEQFFGPGTRLTVL.

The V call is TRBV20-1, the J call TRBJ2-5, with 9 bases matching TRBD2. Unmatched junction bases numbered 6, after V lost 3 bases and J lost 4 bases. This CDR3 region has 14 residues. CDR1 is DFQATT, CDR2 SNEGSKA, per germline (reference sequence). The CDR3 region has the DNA TGCAGTGCTAGTGTTAGCGGGAGTACAGAGACCCAGTACTTC. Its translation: CSASVSGSTETQYF.

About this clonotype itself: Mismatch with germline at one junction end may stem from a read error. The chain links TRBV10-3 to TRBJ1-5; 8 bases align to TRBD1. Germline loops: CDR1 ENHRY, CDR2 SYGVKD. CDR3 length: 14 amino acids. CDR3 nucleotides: TGTGCCGTCAGTGGTGACAGGGGAGGTCAGCCCCAGCATTTT. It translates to CAVSGDRGGQPQHF.

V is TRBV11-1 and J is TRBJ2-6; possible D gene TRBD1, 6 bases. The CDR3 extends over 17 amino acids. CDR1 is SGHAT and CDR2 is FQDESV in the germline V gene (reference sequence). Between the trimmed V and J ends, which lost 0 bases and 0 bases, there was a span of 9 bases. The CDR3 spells CASSLADRSSGANVLTF. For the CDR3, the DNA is TGTGCCAGCAGCTTAGCCGACAGGAGCTCTGGGGCCAACGTCCTGACTTTC.

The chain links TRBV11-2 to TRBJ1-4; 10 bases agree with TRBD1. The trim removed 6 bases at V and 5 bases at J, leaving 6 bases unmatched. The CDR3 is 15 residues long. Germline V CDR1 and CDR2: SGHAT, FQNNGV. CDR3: CASSPTGGRNEKLFF. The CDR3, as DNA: TGTGCCAGCAGTCCGACAGGGGGCAGAAATGAAAAACTGTTTTTT.

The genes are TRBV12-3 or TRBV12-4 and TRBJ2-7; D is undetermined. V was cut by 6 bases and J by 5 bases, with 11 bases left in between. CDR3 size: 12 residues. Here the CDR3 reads CASSSRPNEQYF. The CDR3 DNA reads TGTGCCAGCAGCTCCCGACCTAACGAGCAGTACTTC.

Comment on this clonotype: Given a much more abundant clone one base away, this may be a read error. CDR3 region: CASSARQGANEQFF. The DNA of the CDR3 is TGTGCCAGCAGTGCCAGACAGGGGGCAAATGAGCAGTTCTTC. The rearrangement links TRBV6-6 to TRBJ2-1, with 10 bases matching TRBD1. V lost 5 bases and J lost 7; bases outside the gene matches: 5. This CDR3 contains 14 residues. Germline-derived CDR1 and CDR2 are MNHNY and SVGAGI (reference sequence).

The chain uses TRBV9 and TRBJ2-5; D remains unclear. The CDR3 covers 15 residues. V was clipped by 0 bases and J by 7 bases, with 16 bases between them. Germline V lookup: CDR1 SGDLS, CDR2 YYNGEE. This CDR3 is CASSVEMEQSGTQYF. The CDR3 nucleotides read TGTGCCAGCAGCGTAGAAATGGAGCAATCGGGGACCCAGTACTTC.

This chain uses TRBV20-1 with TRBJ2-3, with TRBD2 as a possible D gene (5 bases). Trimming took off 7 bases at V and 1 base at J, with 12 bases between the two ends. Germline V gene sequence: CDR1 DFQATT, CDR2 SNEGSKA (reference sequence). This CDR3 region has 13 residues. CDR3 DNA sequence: TGCAGTGAAGGCGAGAGGGGCACAGATACGCAGTATTTT. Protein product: CSEGERGTDTQYF.

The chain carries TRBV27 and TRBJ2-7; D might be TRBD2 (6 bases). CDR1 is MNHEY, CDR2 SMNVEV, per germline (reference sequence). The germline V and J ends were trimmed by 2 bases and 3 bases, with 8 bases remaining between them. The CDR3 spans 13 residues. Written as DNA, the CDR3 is TGTGCCAGCAGTTTACGGGAGAACTACGAGCAGTACTTC. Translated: CASSLRENYEQYF.